This entry lists 5 T cell receptor beta chains sequenced from one sample in a study of cytomegalovirus exposure and HLA in healthy donors. PCR used 60 Vbeta primers and 13 Jbeta primers. Sequencing used immunoSEQ multiplex PCR; TCRdb keeps in-frame clones, though not all of them. The sample data list tens of thousands of clones. The specimen sequenced was PBMCs. The source of these receptors is a woman aged 40 to 50 in good health and CMV-seronegative.

The V call is TRBV7-2, the J call TRBJ1-5; TRBD1 is a possible D gene (5 bases). The CDR3 length is 14 residues. Germline lookup yields CDR1 SGHTA and CDR2 FQGNSA. The ends were cut back, 7 bases at V and 4 bases at J, with 14 bases in the middle. This CDR3 reads CASTQDGGNQPQHF. The CDR3 DNA follows: TGTGCCAGCACCCAAGACGGGGGGAATCAGCCCCAGCATTTT.

V and J are TRBV9 and TRBJ2-3, with no clear D. Germline CDR1 reads SGDLS; CDR2 reads YYNGEE. V dropped 0 bases and J dropped 6 bases, with 5 bases sitting between them. This CDR3 contains 12 residues. CDR3 in amino acids: CASSVVEDTQYF. As DNA, the CDR3 is TGTGCCAGCAGCGTAGTAGAGGATACGCAGTATTTT.

V usage is TRBV10-3 and J usage is TRBJ2-5; 8 nucleotides line up with TRBD1. Germline CDR1 reads ENHRY; CDR2 reads SYGVKD. After removal of 7 bases from V and 2 bases from J, the junction contained 9 bases not matched to a gene. The CDR3 is made up of 15 amino acids. Here the CDR3 reads CAITPGQAAQETQYF. The CDR3 region has the DNA TGTGCCATCACACCGGGACAGGCAGCACAAGAGACCCAGTACTTC.

The chain combines TRBV6-6 with TRBJ1-5; the D is unclear. Germline loops: CDR1 MNHNY, CDR2 SVGAGI (reference sequence). Trimming pared 3 bases from V and 9 bases from J, leaving 9 bases between. CDR3 length: 12 residues. DNA of the CDR3: TGTGCCAGCAGTTATCCCCTGAGGCCCCAGCATTTT. It yields the protein CASSYPLRPQHF.

This chain uses TRBV2 with TRBJ1-5; the D is unclear. Per the germline V gene, CDR1 is SNHLY and CDR2 is FYNNEI. Trimming stripped 5 bases from V and 0 bases from J, with 11 bases between. The CDR3 is made up of 15 amino acids. The CDR3 coding sequence is TGTGCCAGCAGTTGGCTCCTTTATAGCAATCAGCCCCAGCATTTT. Amino acids: CASSWLLYSNQPQHF.